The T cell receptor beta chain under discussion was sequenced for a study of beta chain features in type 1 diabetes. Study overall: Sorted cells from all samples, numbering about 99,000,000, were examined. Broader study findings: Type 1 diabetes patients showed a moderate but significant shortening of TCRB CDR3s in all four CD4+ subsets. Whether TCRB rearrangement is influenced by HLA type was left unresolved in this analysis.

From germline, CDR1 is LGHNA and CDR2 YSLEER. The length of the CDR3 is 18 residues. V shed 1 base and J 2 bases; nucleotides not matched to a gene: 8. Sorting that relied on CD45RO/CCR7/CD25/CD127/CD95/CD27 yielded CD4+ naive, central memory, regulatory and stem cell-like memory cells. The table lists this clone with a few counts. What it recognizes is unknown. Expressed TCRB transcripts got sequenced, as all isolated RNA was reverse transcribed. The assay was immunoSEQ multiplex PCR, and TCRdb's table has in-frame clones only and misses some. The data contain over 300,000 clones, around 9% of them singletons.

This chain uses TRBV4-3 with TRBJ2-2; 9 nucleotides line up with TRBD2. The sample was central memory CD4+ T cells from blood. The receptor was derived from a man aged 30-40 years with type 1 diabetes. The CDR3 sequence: CASSQVVIAGDNTGELFF. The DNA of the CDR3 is TGCGCCAGCAGCCAAGTTGTGATAGCGGGGGATAACACCGGGGAGCTGTTTTTT.